This T cell receptor (beta chain) was retrieved from a study of PD-1 blockade in classical Hodgkin lymphoma. Study-wide results and caveats: Newly diagnosed patients reportedly trailed healthy donors in baseline TCR diversity.

All patients experienced relapse after autologous stem cell transplantation, and brentuximab vedotin exposure was variable. V gave up 1 base and J gave up 1 base, with 11 bases separating them. Germline V gene lookup returns CDR1 MGHRA and CDR2 YSYEKL. The CDR3 has 17 amino acids. Assay used: immunoSEQ multiplex PCR; TCRdb lists only in-frame clones, some missing. There are about 98,000 clones in the sample; roughly 92% occur only once, and 2.5% to 3.5% lies in the top ten. In the case of this clone: As yet, its antigen is unknown.

Sequenced material: peripheral blood mononuclear cells (PBMCs), taken at baseline. This sequence originates from a human donor with classical Hodgkin lymphoma. The rearrangement joins TRBV4-1 to TRBJ2-6; D is uncertain. Here the CDR3 reads CASSQVHTSSGANVLTF. The CDR3 coding sequence is TGCGCCAGCAGCCAAGTTCATACCAGTTCTGGGGCCAACGTCCTGACTTTC.